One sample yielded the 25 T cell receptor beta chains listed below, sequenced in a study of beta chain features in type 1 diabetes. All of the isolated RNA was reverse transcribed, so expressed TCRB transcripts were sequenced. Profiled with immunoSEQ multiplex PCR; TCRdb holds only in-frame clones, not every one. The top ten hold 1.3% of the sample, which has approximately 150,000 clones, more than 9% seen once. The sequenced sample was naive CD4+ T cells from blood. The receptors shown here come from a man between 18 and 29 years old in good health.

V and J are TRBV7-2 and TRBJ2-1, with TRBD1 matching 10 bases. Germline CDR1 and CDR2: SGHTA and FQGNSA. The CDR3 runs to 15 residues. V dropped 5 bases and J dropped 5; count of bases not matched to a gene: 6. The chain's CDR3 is CASSKTGGAHNEQFF. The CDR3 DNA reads TGTGCCAGCAGCAAGACAGGGGGCGCCCACAATGAGCAGTTCTTC.

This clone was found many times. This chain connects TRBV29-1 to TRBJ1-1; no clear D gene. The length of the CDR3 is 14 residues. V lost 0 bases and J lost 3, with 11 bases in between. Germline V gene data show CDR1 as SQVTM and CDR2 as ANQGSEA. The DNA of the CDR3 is TGCAGCGTTGAAGATCGTCGGGAGGACACTGAAGCTTTCTTT. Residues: CSVEDRREDTEAFF.

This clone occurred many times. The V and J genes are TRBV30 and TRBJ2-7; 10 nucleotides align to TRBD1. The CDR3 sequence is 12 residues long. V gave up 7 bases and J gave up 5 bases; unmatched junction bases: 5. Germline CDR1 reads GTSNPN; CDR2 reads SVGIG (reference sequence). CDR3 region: CAFDRGLDEQYF. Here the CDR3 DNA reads TGTGCCTTTGACAGGGGGCTTGACGAGCAGTACTTC.

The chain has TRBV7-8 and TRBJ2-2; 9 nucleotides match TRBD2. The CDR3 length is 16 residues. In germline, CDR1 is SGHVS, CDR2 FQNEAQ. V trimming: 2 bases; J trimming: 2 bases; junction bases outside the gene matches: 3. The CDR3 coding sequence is TGTGCCAGCAGCTTACGCGGGGGGGCTAACACCGGGGAGCTGTTTTTT. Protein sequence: CASSLRGGANTGELFF.

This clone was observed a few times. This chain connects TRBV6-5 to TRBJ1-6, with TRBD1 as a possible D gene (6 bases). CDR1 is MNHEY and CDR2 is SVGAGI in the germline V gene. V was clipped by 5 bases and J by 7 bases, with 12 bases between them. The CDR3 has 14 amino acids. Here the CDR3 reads CASSTQGRNSPLHF. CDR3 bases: TGTGCCAGCAGTACCCAGGGGAGAAATTCACCCCTCCACTTT.

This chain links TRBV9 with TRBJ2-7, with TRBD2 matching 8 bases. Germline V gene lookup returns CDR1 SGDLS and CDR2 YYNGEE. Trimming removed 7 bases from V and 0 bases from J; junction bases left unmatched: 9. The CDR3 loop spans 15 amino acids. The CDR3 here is CASGPAGASSYEQYF. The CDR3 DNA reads TGTGCCAGCGGCCCAGCGGGGGCCAGCTCCTACGAGCAGTACTTC. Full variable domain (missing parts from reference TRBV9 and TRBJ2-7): DSGVTQTPKHLITATGQRVTLRCSPRSGDLSVYWYQQSLDQGLQFLIQYYNGEERAKGNILERFSAQQFPDLHSELNLSSLELGDSALYFCASGPAGASSYEQYFGPGTRLTVT.

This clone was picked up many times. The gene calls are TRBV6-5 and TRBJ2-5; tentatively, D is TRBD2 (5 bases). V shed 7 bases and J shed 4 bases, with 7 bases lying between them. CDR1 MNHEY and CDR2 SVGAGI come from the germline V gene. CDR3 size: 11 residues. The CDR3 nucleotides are TGTGCCAGCAAGGGAGCAGAGACCCAGTACTTC. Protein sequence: CASKGAETQYF.

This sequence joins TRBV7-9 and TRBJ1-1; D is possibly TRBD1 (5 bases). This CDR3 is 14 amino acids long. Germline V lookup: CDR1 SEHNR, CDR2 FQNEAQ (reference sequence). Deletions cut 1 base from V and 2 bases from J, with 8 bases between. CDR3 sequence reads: CASSLDQGNTEAFF. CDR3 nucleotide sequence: TGTGCCAGCAGCTTAGATCAGGGAAACACTGAAGCTTTCTTT.

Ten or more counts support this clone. CDR3 in DNA: TGTGCCTGGAGTCCCCAGGGCGAGCAGTACTTC. It encodes CAWSPQGEQYF. V gene TRBV30 combines with J gene TRBJ2-7, with D tentatively TRBD1 (5 bases). Looked up from germline, CDR1 is GTSNPN and CDR2 is SVGIG (reference sequence). The CDR3 is made up of 11 amino acids. With 2 bases removed from V and 6 bases from J, the gap between germline ends came to 8 bases.

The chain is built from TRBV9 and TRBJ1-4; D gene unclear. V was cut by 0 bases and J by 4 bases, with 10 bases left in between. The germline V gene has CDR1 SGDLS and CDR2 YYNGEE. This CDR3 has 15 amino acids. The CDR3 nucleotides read TGTGCCAGCAGCGTAGGCGGGCCCCTTAATGAAAAACTGTTTTTT. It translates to CASSVGGPLNEKLFF.

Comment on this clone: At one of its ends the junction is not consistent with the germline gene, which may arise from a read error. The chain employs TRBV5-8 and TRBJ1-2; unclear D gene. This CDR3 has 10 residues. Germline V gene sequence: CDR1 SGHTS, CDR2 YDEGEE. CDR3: CASSLGERRF. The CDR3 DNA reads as TGTGCCAGCAGCTTGGGGGAGCGGCGCTTC.

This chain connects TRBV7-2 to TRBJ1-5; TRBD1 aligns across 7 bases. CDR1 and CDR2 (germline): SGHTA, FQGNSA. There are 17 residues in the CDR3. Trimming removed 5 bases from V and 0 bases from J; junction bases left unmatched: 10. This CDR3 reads CASSLRRDRYSNQPQHF. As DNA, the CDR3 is TGTGCCAGCAGCCTTCGCCGGGACAGATATAGCAATCAGCCCCAGCATTTT.

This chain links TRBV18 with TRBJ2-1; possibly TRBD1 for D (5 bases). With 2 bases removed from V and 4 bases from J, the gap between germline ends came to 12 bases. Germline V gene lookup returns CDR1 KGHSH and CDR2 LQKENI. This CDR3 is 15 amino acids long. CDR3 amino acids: CASSPVRVAYNEQFF. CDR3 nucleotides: TGTGCCAGCTCACCAGTCAGGGTGGCATACAATGAGCAGTTCTTC.

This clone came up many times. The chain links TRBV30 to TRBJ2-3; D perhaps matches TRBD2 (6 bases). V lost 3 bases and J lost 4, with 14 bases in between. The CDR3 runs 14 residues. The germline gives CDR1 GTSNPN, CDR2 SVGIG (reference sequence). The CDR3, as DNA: TGTGCCTGGAGCGGAGGGGTTCCGGCAGATACGCAGTATTTT. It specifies CAWSGGVPADTQYF.

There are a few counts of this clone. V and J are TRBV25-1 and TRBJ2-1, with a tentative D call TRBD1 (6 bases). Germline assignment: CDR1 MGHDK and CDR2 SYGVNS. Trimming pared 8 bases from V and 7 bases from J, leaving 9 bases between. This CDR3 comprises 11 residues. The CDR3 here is CASGRGNEQFF. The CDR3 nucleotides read TGTGCCAGCGGAAGGGGGAATGAGCAGTTCTTC.

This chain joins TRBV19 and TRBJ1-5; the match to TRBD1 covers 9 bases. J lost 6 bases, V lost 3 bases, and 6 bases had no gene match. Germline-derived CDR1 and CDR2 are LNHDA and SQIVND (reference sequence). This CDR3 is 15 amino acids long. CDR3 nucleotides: TGTGCCAGTAGTATTACGGGACAGGGCGGTCAGCCCCAGCATTTT. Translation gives CASSITGQGGQPQHF. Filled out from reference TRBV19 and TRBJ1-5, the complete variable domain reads DGGITQSPKYLFRKEGQNVTLSCEQNLNHDAMYWYRQDPGQGLRLIYYSQIVNDFQKGDIAEGYSVSREKKESFPLTVTSAQKNPTAFYLCASSITGQGGQPQHFGDGTRLSIL.

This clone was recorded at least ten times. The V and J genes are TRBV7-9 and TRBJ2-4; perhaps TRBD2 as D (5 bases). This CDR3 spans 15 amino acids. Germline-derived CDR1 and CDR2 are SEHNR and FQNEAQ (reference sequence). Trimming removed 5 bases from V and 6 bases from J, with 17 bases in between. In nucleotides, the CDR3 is TGTGCCAGCAGCCCCGTTAATGGCCGGGGAAACATTCAGTACTTC. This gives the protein CASSPVNGRGNIQYF.

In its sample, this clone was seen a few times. As DNA, the CDR3 is TGTGCCAGCAGCCAAGATCCCGGTCGCAATCAGCCCCAGCATTTT. Its protein is CASSQDPGRNQPQHF. The rearrangement uses TRBV4-2 and TRBJ1-5; no clear D. Germline loops: CDR1 LGHNA, CDR2 YNFKEQ. The CDR3 covers 15 residues. The ends were cut back, 0 bases at V and 2 bases at J, with 8 bases in the middle.

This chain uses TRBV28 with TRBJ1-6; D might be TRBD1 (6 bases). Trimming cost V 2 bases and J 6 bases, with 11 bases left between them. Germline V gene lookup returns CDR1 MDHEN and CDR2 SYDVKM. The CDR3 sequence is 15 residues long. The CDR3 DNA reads TGTGCCAGCAGTTTAGCACAGGGACGTAATTCACCCCTCCACTTT. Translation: CASSLAQGRNSPLHF.

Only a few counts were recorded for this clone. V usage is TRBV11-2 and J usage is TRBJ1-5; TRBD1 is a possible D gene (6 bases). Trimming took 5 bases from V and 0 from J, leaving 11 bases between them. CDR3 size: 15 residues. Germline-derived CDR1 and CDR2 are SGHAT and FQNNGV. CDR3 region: CASSLRTDSNQPQHF. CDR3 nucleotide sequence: TGTGCCAGCAGCCTTAGGACAGATAGCAATCAGCCCCAGCATTTT. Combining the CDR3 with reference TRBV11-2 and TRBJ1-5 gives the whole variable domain EAGVAQSPRYKIIEKRQSVAFWCNPISGHATLYWYQQILGQGPKLLIQFQNNGVVDDSQLPKDRFSAERLKGVDSTLKIQPAKLEDSAVYLCASSLRTDSNQPQHFGDGTRLSIL.

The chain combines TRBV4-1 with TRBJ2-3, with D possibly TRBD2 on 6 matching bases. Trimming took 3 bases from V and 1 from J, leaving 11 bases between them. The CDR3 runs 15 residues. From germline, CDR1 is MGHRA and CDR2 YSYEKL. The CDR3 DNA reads TGCGCCAGCAGCCAGACGGGAGATCGCACAGATACGCAGTATTTT. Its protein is CASSQTGDRTDTQYF.

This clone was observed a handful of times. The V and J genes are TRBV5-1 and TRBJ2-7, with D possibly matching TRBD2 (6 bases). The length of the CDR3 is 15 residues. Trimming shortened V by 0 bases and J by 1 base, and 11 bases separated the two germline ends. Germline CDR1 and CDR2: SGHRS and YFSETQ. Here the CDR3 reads CASSLEGGASYEQYF. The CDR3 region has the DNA TGCGCCAGCAGCTTGGAAGGAGGGGCTTCCTACGAGCAGTACTTC.

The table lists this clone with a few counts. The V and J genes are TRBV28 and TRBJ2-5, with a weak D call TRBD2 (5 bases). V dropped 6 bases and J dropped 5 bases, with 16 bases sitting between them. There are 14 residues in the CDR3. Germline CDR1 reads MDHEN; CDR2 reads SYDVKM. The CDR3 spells CASSHGYWEETQYF. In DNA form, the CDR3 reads TGTGCCAGCAGCCACGGGTATTGGGAGGAGACCCAGTACTTC.

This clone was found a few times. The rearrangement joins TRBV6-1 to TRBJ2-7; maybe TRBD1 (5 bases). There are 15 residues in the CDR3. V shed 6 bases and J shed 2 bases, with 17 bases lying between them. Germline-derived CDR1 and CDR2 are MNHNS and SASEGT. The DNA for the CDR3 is TGTGCCAGCAGACCGAGCAGGGTGGGCGCCTACGAGCAGTACTTC. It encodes CASRPSRVGAYEQYF.

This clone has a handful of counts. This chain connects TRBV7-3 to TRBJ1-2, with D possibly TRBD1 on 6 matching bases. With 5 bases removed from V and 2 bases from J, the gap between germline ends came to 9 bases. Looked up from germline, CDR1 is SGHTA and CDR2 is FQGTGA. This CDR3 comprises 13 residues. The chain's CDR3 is CASSPTGNYGYTF. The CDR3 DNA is TGTGCCAGCAGCCCTACAGGGAACTATGGCTACACCTTC.